The next 20 T cell receptor beta chains were all read from a single sample in a study of regulatory T cells in long-lasting Graves disease (dated by TCRdb to about 2021). The sample's time point label, decoded: persistent/refractory GD, antithyroid drugs over 5 years with positive TRAb. For both TCR sequencing and RNA sequencing, RNA was extracted from PBMCs in TRIzol. The library relied on multiplex PCR. The instrument given in TCRdb is Illumina HiSeq 4000. To build TCR beta libraries, CDR3 regions were amplified by Arm-PCR using iRepertoire HTBI primers. TCRdb handled the public reads itself, with Q25 trimming in fastp and clone calling in MiXCR, and kept productive beta chains. Rows merge per CDR3 protein into single entries with the most common DNA and genes. The sample table contains 310,000 or so distinct CDR3 sequences; only one count was recorded for around 20% of them. The ten largest account for approximately 31% of the sample.

The specimen comprised peripheral blood mononuclear cells (PBMCs), sampled when the disease was refractory, from a patient treated with antithyroid drugs. The receptor set was obtained from a female donor with Graves disease.

The chain combines TRBV20-1 with TRBJ2-1; maybe TRBD2 (5 bases). Per the germline V gene, CDR1 is DFQATT and CDR2 is SNEGSKA (reference sequence). The CDR3 is 12 residues long. V was trimmed by 2 bases and J by 10 bases, leaving 12 bases between them. The CDR3 DNA is TGCAGTGCTAGAAGGTGGGTAGCGGAGCAGTTCTTC. It translates to CSARRWVAEQFF.

This clonotype has at least ten counts. V gene TRBV7-2 combines with J gene TRBJ1-5, with D tentatively TRBD1 (5 bases). The V end was cut by 1 base, the J end by 5 bases, with 9 bases between. The CDR3 is made up of 14 amino acids. Germline V gives CDR1 SGHTA, CDR2 FQGNSA. This CDR3 is CASSLGGGDQPQHF. CDR3 DNA sequence: TGTGCCAGCAGCTTAGGGGGGGGGGATCAGCCCCAGCATTTT. The whole variable domain, remainder taken from reference TRBV7-2 and TRBJ1-5, is GAGVSQSPSNKVTEKGKDVELRCDPISGHTALYWYRQSLGQGLEFLIYFQGNSAPDKSGLPSDRFSAERTGGSVSTLTIQRTQQEDSAVYLCASSLGGGDQPQHFGDGTRLSIL.

This clonotype was counted ten times or more. The chain uses TRBV12-3 or TRBV12-4 and TRBJ1-6; 9 nucleotides line up with TRBD1. V dropped 5 bases and J dropped 9; count of bases not matched to a gene: 8. CDR3 length: 15 amino acids. The CDR3 is CASSPQTGGTSPLHF. The CDR3 DNA reads as TGTGCCAGCAGTCCCCAGACAGGGGGAACTTCACCCCTCCACTTT.

The J gene is TRBJ2-7, the V gene TRBV19; D unclear. The CDR3 has 16 residues. CDR1 and CDR2 (germline): LNHDA, SQIVND (reference sequence). V lost 10 bases to trimming and J lost 2 bases, with 24 bases between them. CDR3 region: CATDRPGFGRPYEQYF. The CDR3 DNA reads TGTGCCACCGATAGGCCCGGGTTTGGAAGGCCCTACGAGCAGTACTTC.

The chain is built from TRBV4-2 and TRBJ1-1; D call uncertain. V was trimmed by 0 bases and J by 3 bases, leaving 11 bases between them. The CDR3 contains 15 residues. The germline V gene encodes CDR1 LGHNA and CDR2 YNFKEQ. In DNA form, the CDR3 reads TGTGCCAGCAGCCAAGAGTCGGGGTTTGACACTGAAGCTTTCTTT. It codes for CASSQESGFDTEAFF.

The chain couples TRBV3-1 to TRBJ1-1; 8 bases align to TRBD1. Germline V lookup: CDR1 LGHDT, CDR2 YNNKEL (reference sequence). V lost 2 bases to trimming and J lost 1 base; unmatched junction nucleotides: 3. There are 15 residues in the CDR3. The CDR3 DNA is TGTGCCAGCAGCCAAAGACAGGGGCCGAACACTGAAGCTTTCTTT. This codes for CASSQRQGPNTEAFF.

This clonotype was picked up many times. The chain has TRBV28 and TRBJ1-6, with a possible D match to TRBD1 (5 bases). This CDR3 region has 17 residues. In germline, CDR1 is MDHEN, CDR2 SYDVKM. V shed 4 bases and J shed 0 bases, with 13 bases lying between them. The CDR3 loop reads CASSSVTASSYNSPLHF. CDR3 nucleotide sequence: TGTGCCAGCAGTTCCGTGACAGCAAGCTCCTATAATTCACCCCTCCACTTT. Full variable domain (remainder filled in from reference TRBV28 and TRBJ1-6): DVKVTQSSRYLVKRTGEKVFLECVQDMDHENMFWYRQDPGLGLRLIYFSYDVKMKEKGDIPEGYSVSREKKERFSLILESASTNQTSMYLCASSSVTASSYNSPLHFGNGTRLTVT.

The genes are TRBV13 and TRBJ1-4, with 7 bases matching TRBD1. From germline, CDR1 is PRHDT and CDR2 FYEKMQ (reference sequence). The CDR3 consists of 16 residues. The V segment lost 4 bases and the J segment 3 bases; nucleotides outside the gene matches: 8. The CDR3 DNA sequence: TGTGCCAGCAGCTCAAAAACCGGGACAGCTAATGAAAAACTGTTTTTT. It specifies CASSSKTGTANEKLFF.

V usage is TRBV19 and J usage is TRBJ2-6; perhaps TRBD1 as D (7 bases). CDR1 is LNHDA and CDR2 is SQIVND in the germline V gene (reference sequence). The CDR3 is made up of 18 amino acids. Trimming removed 2 bases from V and 0 bases from J, with 14 bases in between. Here the CDR3 DNA reads TGTGCCAGTAGTATAATGACAGGGAGGAACTCTGGGGCCAACGTCCTGACTTTC. Its translation: CASSIMTGRNSGANVLTF.

This clonotype came up many times. The J gene is TRBJ1-2, the V gene TRBV6-9; 10 nucleotides agree with TRBD1. V lost 4 bases to trimming and J lost 4 bases; unmatched junction nucleotides: 15. Per germline, CDR1 MNHGY and CDR2 SVAAGI. There are 18 residues in the CDR3. Here the CDR3 reads CASSLIRDRGAMGYGYTF. The CDR3 nucleotides are TGTGCCAGCAGTTTAATCCGGGACAGGGGTGCCATGGGCTATGGCTACACCTTC.

To note about this clonotype: One end of the junction varies from germline; a read error may be responsible. This chain joins TRBV29-1 and TRBJ1-2; D possibly corresponds to TRBD1 (6 bases). This CDR3 region has 14 residues. Germline loops: CDR1 SQVTM, CDR2 ANQGSEA. The CDR3 sequence: CSSHRVISTHGYAF. The CDR3 nucleotides are TGCAGTTCGCACAGGGTAATAAGTACGCATGGCTACGCCTTC.

As to this clonotype: A read error may explain this, as a much larger clone is one base away. The chain has TRBV19 and TRBJ2-5, with D perhaps assigned TRBD1 or TRBD2 (5 bases each). In germline, CDR1 is LNHDA, CDR2 SQIVND (reference sequence). The CDR3 covers 13 residues. For the CDR3, the DNA is TGTGCCAGTAGTACGGGACGGGGTGAGACCCGGTACTTC. Translation gives CASSTGRGETRYF.

This chain links TRBV5-1 with TRBJ1-5, with D maybe TRBD1 (5 bases). Per germline, CDR1 SGHRS and CDR2 YFSETQ. V was clipped by 7 bases and J by 0 bases, with 14 bases between them. The CDR3 is made up of 15 amino acids. CDR3 coding DNA: TGCGCCAGCTCGCCGGGGGTCTATAGCAATCAGCCCCAGCATTTT. It yields the protein CASSPGVYSNQPQHF.

This clonotype was detected a few times. The V call is TRBV6-1, the J call TRBJ2-2; possible D gene TRBD2, 6 bases. Germline CDR1 MNHNS, CDR2 SASEGT. V was trimmed by 8 bases and J by 0 bases, leaving 13 bases between them. The CDR3 loop spans 15 amino acids. CDR3 DNA sequence: TGTGCCAGCCGGGGGTACCTAGCGAACACCGGGGAGCTGTTTTTT. It codes for CASRGYLANTGELFF.

This clonotype was seen repeatedly, ten times or more. The gene calls are TRBV2 and TRBJ1-1, with a tentative D call TRBD1 (5 bases). CDR1 is SNHLY, CDR2 FYNNEI, per germline. V lost 6 bases, J lost 6 bases, and 20 bases lay in between. The CDR3 is 15 residues long. CDR3 region: CASRRESGTNAEAFF. The CDR3 DNA reads as TGTGCCAGCAGACGGGAGTCTGGGACCAACGCTGAAGCTTTCTTT.

V usage is TRBV2 and J usage is TRBJ2-7; 9 bases line up with TRBD2. The CDR3 is 16 amino acids. V lost 0 bases and J lost 3; bases outside the gene matches: 6. The germline CDR1 and CDR2 sequences are SNHLY and FYNNEI. The CDR3 DNA reads as TGTGCCAGCAGTGAAGCTAGCGGGAGTCCTCTCTACGAGCAGTACTTC. Its translation: CASSEASGSPLYEQYF.

The chain joins TRBV3-1 to TRBJ1-1; D is unclear. Deletions cut 1 base from V and 2 bases from J, with 8 bases between. This CDR3 contains 14 residues. Germline values: CDR1 LGHDT, CDR2 YNNKEL (reference sequence). Here the CDR3 DNA reads TGTGCCAGCAGCCAAGGCACATTAAACACTGAAGCTTTCTTT. This translates into CASSQGTLNTEAFF. Based on the CDR3 plus reference TRBV3-1 and TRBJ1-1, the full variable domain is DTAVSQTPKYLVTQMGNDKSIKCEQNLGHDTMYWYKQDSKKFLKIMFSYNNKELIINETVPNRFSPKSPDKAHLNLHINSLELGDSAVYFCASSQGTLNTEAFFGQGTRLTVV.

The chain has TRBV12-3 or TRBV12-4 and TRBJ2-3, with a tentative D call TRBD1 (5 bases). The V gene lost 3 bases and the J gene lost 0 bases, with 13 bases spanning the gap. The CDR3 length is 16 residues. CDR3 loop: CASSLGRTLSTDTQYF. DNA of the CDR3: TGTGCCAGCAGTTTGGGTAGGACACTTAGCACAGATACGCAGTATTTT.

This clonotype was seen at least ten times. The chain carries TRBV29-1 and TRBJ2-7, with a tentative D call TRBD1 (5 bases). The germline CDR1 and CDR2 sequences are SQVTM and ANQGSEA. There are 12 residues in the CDR3. V shed 7 bases and J shed 1 base, with 11 bases lying between them. CDR3 nucleotide sequence: TGCAGCGGTCTGACAGAGTCCTACGAGCAGTACTTC. Amino acids: CSGLTESYEQYF.

A few counts support this clonotype. The chain combines TRBV9 with TRBJ1-2; a possible D gene is TRBD1 (5 bases). Trimming pared 0 bases from V and 6 bases from J, leaving 24 bases between. Germline lookup yields CDR1 SGDLS and CDR2 YYNGEE. The CDR3 covers 18 residues. As DNA, the CDR3 is TGTGCCAGCAGCGTAGACGGGACCGATTGGGGCATCAACAATGGCTACACCTTC. Translation gives CASSVDGTDWGINNGYTF.